This T cell receptor beta chain was recovered during a study of T cell responses to AZD1222 COVID-19 vaccine. As for this clone: Its matching antigen is unknown.

Germline V gene lookup returns CDR1 SNHLY and CDR2 FYNNEI. The CDR3 has 13 amino acids. V was pared by 5 bases and J by 4 bases, with 4 bases of the junction left unmatched. The table came from immunoSEQ multiplex PCR; TCRdb's copy has only in-frame clones and leaves some out. The sample yields around 150,000 clones, 92% seen once. Findings and limits, study-wide: Of the AZD1222 recipients, only 5 or 6 were seropositive at baseline. In the spike-specific TCR repertoire, nearly half reportedly target unmutated variant regions. Clonal diversity was possibly underestimated, and the donors were mostly white British, with more females.

This specimen was peripheral blood, taken 28 days after the second AZD1222 dose. The origin of this receptor is an adult who received the AZD1222 COVID-19 vaccine. This chain connects TRBV2 to TRBJ1-1, with 7 bases aligning to TRBD1. This CDR3 reads CASSSRTGTEAFF. CDR3 nucleotide sequence: TGTGCCAGCAGTTCTCGGACAGGCACTGAAGCTTTCTTT.